The rows below give T cell receptor beta chains drawn from one sample of a study of blood T cell repertoires in COVID-19. Some clones are missing from TCRdb's copy, which holds only in-frame ones; the method was immunoSEQ multiplex PCR. The profile shows roughly 250,000 clones, 70% to 85% of them singletons. Source material: peripheral blood. These TCRs come from a woman at least 80 years old with acute or convalescent COVID-19. Both conserved end residues are part of each CDR3.

>TRBJ1-4|TRBV5-6
CASSLGTGTKFEKLFF
>TRBJ2-5|TRBV5-1
CASSLGSGAQETQYF
>TRBJ1-6|TRBV5-4
CASSFGPNSPLHF
>TRBJ1-5|TRBV19
CASKGEGYSNQPQHF
>TRBJ1-2|TRBV2
CASSRQGANYGYTF
>TRBJ2-5|TRBV5-1
CASSYGGLAALQETQYF
>TRBJ1-2|TRBV5-1
CASSPNLDSNPSF
>TRBJ1-1|TRBV25-1
CASSGQANTEAFF
>TRBJ2-2|TRBV5-1
CASSLFPGGGELFF
>TRBJ1-1|TRBV5-1
CASSPWVRSLTEAFF
>TRBJ2-7|TRBV6-6
CASSNDRDSYEQYF
>TRBJ2-7|TRBV13
CASRYGLANEQYF
>TRBJ2-7|TRBV7-2
CASSLEDSNYEQYF
>TRBJ1-1|TRBV30
CAWSVPGGGGSGAFF
>TRBJ2-1|TRBV3-1/TRBV3-2
CASSQGSSGYNEQFF